The 29 T cell receptor beta chains given below trace back to one sample, sequenced in a study of shared clonotypes between healthy human individuals. Cells designated naive CD8 were CD45RO-negative and were positively selected for CCR7, with terminally differentiated effector memory CD45RA+ cells excluded. Sequenced by immunoSEQ multiplex PCR; TCRdb stores in-frame clones only, minus some. The sample has 450,000 to 700,000 clones, roughly 96% seen once. The sequenced sample was naive CD8+ T cells sorted from blood. The receptors come from a young woman in good health.

This chain links TRBV29-1 with TRBJ1-3, with unresolved D. Germline V CDR1 and CDR2: SQVTM, ANQGSEA. The V and J ends lost 5 bases and 4 bases respectively, with 12 bases between them. The CDR3 totals 13 residues. The CDR3 is CSVTGPAGNTIYF. The CDR3 region has the DNA TGCAGCGTTACCGGGCCAGCAGGAAACACCATATATTTT.

This clone was found once. The gene calls are TRBV28 and TRBJ2-1; no clear D gene. The CDR3 contains 11 residues. The germline V gene has CDR1 MDHEN and CDR2 SYDVKM. V was clipped by 10 bases and J by 8 bases, with 12 bases between them. Here the CDR3 DNA reads TGTGCCACCCAATCCCTCGATGAGCAGTTCTTC. Translated: CATQSLDEQFF.

The chain links TRBV7-9 to TRBJ2-1; 10 bases are shared with TRBD2. CDR1 SEHNR and CDR2 FQNEAQ come from the germline V gene (reference sequence). V lost 1 base, J lost 2 bases, and 2 bases stayed unmatched. The length of the CDR3 is 16 residues. Here the CDR3 reads CASSLESGGAYNEQFF. As DNA, the CDR3 is TGTGCCAGCAGCTTAGAAAGCGGGGGGGCCTACAATGAGCAGTTCTTC.

The V call is TRBV13, the J call TRBJ2-3; D possibly matches TRBD1 or TRBD2 (5 bases each). The CDR3 consists of 15 residues. Between the trimmed V and J ends, which lost 1 base and 3 bases, there was a span of 11 bases. CDR1 is PRHDT and CDR2 is FYEKMQ in the germline V gene (reference sequence). The CDR3 DNA reads TGTGCCAGCAGCTTAGTTGGGACCTGGACAGATACGCAGTATTTT. Its translation is CASSLVGTWTDTQYF.

The DNA for the CDR3 is TGTGCCAGCACCGAAAACCAGGGCGGGACAGGACTATACAATGAGCAGTTCTTC. It codes for CASTENQGGTGLYNEQFF. The chain couples TRBV7-9 to TRBJ2-1; 8 bases line up with TRBD1. The germline gives CDR1 SEHNR, CDR2 FQNEAQ (reference sequence). The CDR3 runs 18 residues. J lost 4 bases, V lost 7 bases, and 18 bases had no gene match.

This chain connects TRBV5-4 to TRBJ2-7, with 8 bases that match TRBD2. The CDR3 loop spans 14 amino acids. CDR1 SGHNT and CDR2 YYREEE come from the germline V gene (reference sequence). The V gene end was trimmed by 3 bases and the J gene end by 4 bases; junction bases not matched to a gene: 6. CDR3 residues: CASSSGTSFYEQYF. The CDR3 bases are TGTGCCAGCAGCTCTGGGACTAGTTTTTACGAGCAGTACTTC.

In this sample, this clone turned up once. The chain joins TRBV5-6 to TRBJ2-2; the match to TRBD1 covers 8 bases. The CDR3 runs 16 residues. Unmatched junction bases numbered 5, after V lost 0 bases and J lost 4 bases. CDR1 is SGHDT, CDR2 YYEEEE, per germline. Here the CDR3 reads CASSLAGTGRTGELFF. Here the CDR3 DNA reads TGTGCCAGCAGCTTGGCCGGGACAGGACGCACCGGGGAGCTGTTTTTT. Drawing the rest from reference TRBV5-6 and TRBJ2-2, the complete variable domain is DAGVTQSPTHLIKTRGQQVTLRCSPKSGHDTVSWYQQALGQGPQFIFQYYEEEERQRGNFPDRFSGHQFPNYSSELNVNALLLGDSALYLCASSLAGTGRTGELFFGEGSRLTVL.

V usage is TRBV5-6 and J usage is TRBJ2-7; 10 nucleotides match TRBD2. After removal of 3 bases from V and 6 bases from J, the junction contained 12 bases not matched to a gene. The germline gives CDR1 SGHDT, CDR2 YYEEEE. The CDR3 has 16 amino acids. DNA of the CDR3: TGTGCCAGCAGCTGGCCAAGTAGCGGGAGGTTGGCCGAGCAGTACTTC. This codes for CASSWPSSGRLAEQYF.

The genes are TRBV19 and TRBJ1-4, with unresolved D. Germline V lookup: CDR1 LNHDA, CDR2 SQIVND (reference sequence). The V gene lost 3 bases and the J gene lost 6 bases, with 14 bases spanning the gap. This CDR3 is built from 15 residues. This CDR3 reads CASSIWGSRDEKLFF. The CDR3 DNA reads as TGTGCCAGTAGTATTTGGGGATCGCGAGATGAAAAACTGTTTTTT.

The chain combines TRBV7-8 with TRBJ2-5; D remains unclear. Trimming pared 0 bases from V and 1 base from J, leaving 6 bases between. CDR3 length: 14 residues. The germline V gene encodes CDR1 SGHVS and CDR2 FQNEAQ. CDR3 DNA: TGTGCCAGCAGCTTAGCCAGCTTCCAAGAGACCCAGTACTTC. This translates into CASSLASFQETQYF.

This rearrangement joins TRBV7-9 to TRBJ2-5; D gene ambiguous. TRBJ2-7 matches the DNA end more closely, so the J call is doubtful. The CDR3 runs to 16 residues. Germline CDR1 is SEHNR and CDR2 is FQNEAQ (reference sequence). The CDR3, as DNA: TGTGCCAGCAGCTCGAAGGAAAGCCCCTTATTCTACGAGCAGTACTTC. This codes for CASSSKESPLFYEQYF.

V is TRBV5-1 and J is TRBJ2-3, with D possibly being TRBD1 or TRBD2 (5 bases each). CDR3 length: 17 amino acids. The ends were cut back, 3 bases at V and 3 bases at J, with 20 bases in the middle. Germline CDR1 reads SGHRS; CDR2 reads YFSETQ. CDR3 nucleotides: TGCGCCAGCAGCTGGAGAGGGGTACCCCTCGGGACAGATACGCAGTATTTT. It translates to CASSWRGVPLGTDTQYF. Full variable domain (missing parts from reference TRBV5-1 and TRBJ2-3): KAGVTQTPRYLIKTRGQQVTLSCSPISGHRSVSWYQQTPGQGLQFLFEYFSETQRNKGNFPGRFSGRQFSNSRSEMNVSTLELGDSALYLCASSWRGVPLGTDTQYFGPGTRLTVL.

This rearrangement joins TRBV6-1 to TRBJ2-1; perhaps TRBD2 as D (5 bases). V was clipped by 6 bases and J by 0 bases, with 9 bases between them. The CDR3 has 14 amino acids. The V gene's germline CDR1 is MNHNS and CDR2 SASEGT. In DNA form, the CDR3 reads TGTGCCAGCAGGGAGCGGAGCTCCTACAATGAGCAGTTCTTC. Encoded protein: CASRERSSYNEQFF.

A single count supports this clone. The chain links TRBV28 to TRBJ2-7; 10 bases are shared with TRBD2. The CDR3 has 14 amino acids. Trimming took 6 bases from V and 5 from J; bases not matched to a gene: 7. Germline CDR1 reads MDHEN; CDR2 reads SYDVKM. The CDR3 protein is CASRVLAGINEQYF. In DNA, the CDR3 is TGTGCCAGCAGAGTACTAGCGGGAATCAACGAGCAGTACTTC.

This clone was picked up one time. The chain employs TRBV7-2 and TRBJ1-1, with D unresolved. Trimming removed 7 bases at V and 1 base at J, with 13 bases between. Looked up from germline, CDR1 is SGHTA and CDR2 is FQGNSA. This CDR3 is 14 amino acids long. The CDR3 DNA reads as TGTGCCAGCACGAACCCCTGGGGGAACACTGAAGCTTTCTTT. This translates into CASTNPWGNTEAFF.

The chain is built from TRBV4-1 and TRBJ2-3, with D uncertain. Germline V gives CDR1 MGHRA, CDR2 YSYEKL. This CDR3 spans 18 amino acids. Trimming shortened V by 0 bases and J by 1 base, and 17 bases separated the two germline ends. CDR3 coding DNA: TGCGCCAGCAGCCAAGATCTCGGCGTAGGCGGAGGCACAGATACGCAGTATTTT. It specifies CASSQDLGVGGGTDTQYF.

Details on this clone: This specimen includes other DNA sequences encoding the same CDR3. The chain recombines TRBV9 with TRBJ2-7, with 9 positions matching TRBD1. Trimming took 2 bases from V and 3 from J; bases not matched to a gene: 3. The V gene's germline CDR1 is SGDLS and CDR2 YYNGEE. The CDR3 extends over 14 amino acids. The chain's CDR3 is CASSVSDRGYEQYF. For the CDR3, the DNA is TGTGCCAGCAGCGTGTCGGACAGGGGCTACGAGCAGTACTTC.

In the case of this clone: Other DNA sequences in this specimen translate into the identical CDR3. The V and J genes are TRBV5-4 and TRBJ2-7; 7 positions agree with TRBD1. J gave up 3 bases and V 3 bases, and 3 bases lay outside the gene matches. The CDR3 runs 13 residues. Per germline, CDR1 SGHNT and CDR2 YYREEE (reference sequence). CDR3 DNA: TGTGCCAGCAGCTCCCGGGACAGCTACGAGCAGTACTTC. Translation gives CASSSRDSYEQYF.

This clone was found once. The chain carries TRBV7-2 and TRBJ2-7, with 7 bases that match TRBD1. The trim removed 7 bases at V and 2 bases at J, leaving 23 bases unmatched. Per the germline V gene, CDR1 is SGHTA and CDR2 is FQGNSA. This CDR3 is 19 amino acids long. The CDR3 loop reads CASTPSEQGLGGFPYEQYF. The CDR3 nucleotides read TGTGCCAGCACCCCTAGTGAACAGGGGTTAGGTGGGTTTCCCTACGAGCAGTACTTC.

The rearrangement uses TRBV15 and TRBJ1-1, with D possibly being TRBD1 (6 bases). The CDR3 is made up of 13 amino acids. Trimming removed 11 bases from V and 0 bases from J, with 13 bases in between. Looked up from germline, CDR1 is LNHNV and CDR2 is YYDKDF (reference sequence). The CDR3 spells CALATGLNTEAFF. CDR3 coding DNA: TGTGCCTTAGCCACAGGGTTGAACACTGAAGCTTTCTTT.

The chain uses TRBV28 and TRBJ2-1, with D maybe TRBD1 (5 bases). The germline gives CDR1 MDHEN, CDR2 SYDVKM. The CDR3 totals 16 residues. Trimming left V 5 bases short and J 1 base short, with 15 bases between. The CDR3 region is CASSPIGRTSYNEQFF. DNA for the CDR3: TGTGCCAGCAGTCCGATCGGACGGACATCCTACAATGAGCAGTTCTTC.

Only one count was recorded for this clone. This chain's CDR3 is CASSPGWEDEQYF. CDR3 nucleotides: TGTGCCAGCTCACCAGGGTGGGAGGACGAGCAGTACTTC. J is TRBJ2-7 and V is TRBV18; possibly TRBD2 for D (6 bases). With 2 bases removed from V and 5 bases from J, the gap between germline ends came to 10 bases. CDR3 length: 13 residues. Germline CDR1 is KGHSH and CDR2 is LQKENI.

The genes are TRBV27 and TRBJ1-1, with 10 bases identical to TRBD1. The germline CDR1 and CDR2 sequences are MNHEY and SMNVEV (reference sequence). With 4 bases clipped from V and 4 bases from J, the junction kept 3 bases outside the gene matches. The CDR3 spans 14 residues. CDR3 coding DNA: TGTGCCAGCAGTTGGACAGGGGGGTTCACTGAAGCTTTCTTT. This sequence encodes CASSWTGGFTEAFF.

V is TRBV2 and J is TRBJ2-7; 8 bases line up with TRBD2. Germline CDR1 and CDR2: SNHLY and FYNNEI. V shed 10 bases and J 0 bases; nucleotides not matched to a gene: 5. The CDR3 extends over 13 amino acids. The CDR3 DNA reads as TGTGCCATAATAGCGGGATACTCCTACGAGCAGTACTTC. The encoded protein is CAIIAGYSYEQYF.

Points on this clone: One end of the junction is discordant with germline, which a read error may explain. The chain recombines TRBV7-9 with TRBJ1-1; no definite D call. There are 11 residues in the CDR3. Looked up from germline, CDR1 is SEHNR and CDR2 is FQNEAQ (reference sequence). CDR3 region: CASSNAYGVYF. The CDR3 region has the DNA TGTGCCAGCAGCAACGCGTACGGGGTTTACTTT.

The chain is built from TRBV30 and TRBJ2-2; no clear D. V was pared by 2 bases and J by 6 bases, with 7 bases between. Germline CDR1 reads GTSNPN; CDR2 reads SVGIG (reference sequence). The CDR3 contains 12 residues. CDR3 DNA: TGTGCCTGGAGTCCCGGATCCGGGGAGCTGTTTTTT. This sequence encodes CAWSPGSGELFF.

This chain joins TRBV2 and TRBJ1-2; TRBD1 agrees at 7 bases. The CDR3 runs to 17 residues. V trimming: 1 base; J trimming: 2 bases; junction bases outside the gene matches: 10. The germline V gene encodes CDR1 SNHLY and CDR2 FYNNEI. CDR3 loop: CASSEGGTVRTNYGYTF. As DNA, the CDR3 is TGTGCCAGCAGTGAAGGAGGGACAGTCCGAACCAACTATGGCTACACCTTC.

The gene calls are TRBV9 and TRBJ2-5, with D possibly being TRBD2 (5 bases). CDR3 size: 13 residues. Per germline, CDR1 SGDLS and CDR2 YYNGEE. V lost 3 bases and J 4 bases, leaving 10 bases between the germline ends. CDR3 amino acids: CASSAPAGETQYF. CDR3 nucleotides: TGTGCCAGCAGCGCCCCTGCGGGAGAGACCCAGTACTTC.

This clone was counted once. The chain combines TRBV10-1 with TRBJ2-1; D is possibly TRBD2 (5 bases). V was clipped by 0 bases and J by 0 bases, with 9 bases between them. Germline V gene lookup returns CDR1 WNHNN and CDR2 SYGVQD (reference sequence). The CDR3 runs to 16 residues. This CDR3 is CASSESGVSSYNEQFF. Here the CDR3 DNA reads TGCGCCAGCAGTGAGTCCGGGGTAAGCTCCTACAATGAGCAGTTCTTC.